This T cell receptor (beta chain) was sequenced for a study of cytomegalovirus exposure and HLA in healthy donors. It was with 60 Vbeta and 13 Jbeta primers that the PCR ran. Profiling relied on immunoSEQ multiplex PCR, and the TCRdb table lists in-frame clones only, not all of them. This table has some 87,000 clones, around three quarters appearing once. This clone was observed a few times. The antigen remains undetermined. V was cut by 10 bases and J by 4 bases, with 11 bases left in between. CDR1 and CDR2 from the germline V gene are MNHEY and SMNVEV (reference sequence). The CDR3 consists of 11 residues. The study, taken as a whole, reports: Researchers reported in a later analysis that common viral pathogens appeared linked to several top clusters. In an earlier analysis, productive rearrangement rates for most beta V segments clustered near 87% or 30%. Most TCRs appeared rarely, but some public TCRs recurred in many donors.

The chain couples TRBV27 to TRBJ2-7; D remains unclear. Sample: PBMCs. This receptor was taken from a woman between 50 and 59 years old in good health and CMV-seropositive. The DNA of the CDR3 is TGTGCCACCTCCAACGGGTACGAGCAGTACTTC. Translated, it gives CATSNGYEQYF.